This is a list of T cell receptor beta chains from one sample in a study of shared clonotypes between healthy human individuals. Sequencing used immunoSEQ multiplex PCR; TCRdb keeps in-frame clones, though not all of them. The repertoire holds some 2,400,000 clones, with about 94% as singletons. The sample comprised naive CD4+ T cells sorted from blood. The receptors originated from a man between 18 and 35 years old in good health. Each CDR3 is given with its conserved first and last residue. D genes are given only for firm matches. Size is stated for part of the rows, as once, few or many counts, or as a class when the clone is expanded.

CASSLDVAGGTQYF | TGTGCCAGCAGCTTGGATGTAGCGGGGGGGACCCAGTACTTC | 14 | TRBJ2-5 | TRBD2 | TRBV5-5 | -
CASKAPGGNNEKLFF | TGTGCCAGTAAAGCGCCCGGGGGGAATAATGAAAAACTGTTTTTT | 15 | TRBJ1-4 | - | TRBV19 | once
CASHLGNEQFF | TGTGCCAGTCACCTTGGGAATGAGCAGTTCTTC | 11 | TRBJ2-1 | - | TRBV7-9 | -
CASSQLRGGDIVSNQPQHF | TGCGCCAGCAGCCAGCTCCGGGGTGGGGATATAGTAAGCAATCAGCCCCAGCATTTT | 19 | TRBJ1-5 | - | TRBV4-1 | -
CAWRLGNTGELFF | TGTGCCTGGAGGCTTGGGAACACCGGGGAGCTGTTTTTT | 13 | TRBJ2-2 | - | TRBV30 | -
CASSEVPGGYGYTF | TGTGCCAGCAGTGAGGTCCCCGGGGGCTATGGCTACACCTTC | 14 | TRBJ1-2 | - | TRBV6-1 | -
CASSQQGDTEAFF | TGTGCCAGCAGCCAACAAGGGGACACTGAAGCTTTCTTT | 13 | TRBJ1-1 | - | TRBV14 | -
CASSLDRGGFGQPQHF | TGTGCCAGCAGTCTCGACAGGGGGGGTTTCGGGCAGCCCCAGCATTTT | 16 | TRBJ1-5 | TRBD1 | TRBV28 | -
CASSLGAERVNSPLHF | TGCGCCAGCAGCTTGGGTGCCGAACGGGTTAATTCACCCCTCCACTTT | 16 | TRBJ1-6 | - | TRBV5-1 | -
CATSTGTVYTDTQYF | TGTGCCACCAGCACCGGGACAGTTTACACAGATACGCAGTATTTT | 15 | TRBJ2-3 | TRBD1 | TRBV15 | once
CAWKTGTYEQYF | TGTGCCTGGAAGACAGGTACCTACGAGCAGTACTTC | 12 | TRBJ2-7 | - | TRBV30 | once
CASSLSGEVTDTQYF | TGTGCCAGCAGCTTATCAGGGGAGGTCACAGATACGCAGTATTTT | 15 | TRBJ2-3 | - | TRBV7-9 | -
CASSLSTGTISNQPQHF | TGTGCCAGCAGTTTGTCAACCGGGACGATTAGCAATCAGCCCCAGCATTTT | 17 | TRBJ1-5 | - | TRBV28 | -
CAWSVGVGPYEQYF | TGTGCCTGGAGTGTCGGGGTGGGACCCTACGAGCAGTACTTC | 14 | TRBJ2-7 | - | TRBV30 | once
CASSKGQLNTEAFF | TGTGCCAGCAGCAAAGGACAGTTGAACACTGAAGCTTTCTTT | 14 | TRBJ1-1 | - | TRBV21-1 | -
CASSPPGGQDNSPLHF | TGCGCCAGCAGCCCCCCCGGGGGGCAAGATAATTCACCCCTCCACTTT | 16 | TRBJ1-6 | - | TRBV10-1 | -
CASSELAEETQYF | TGTGCCAGCAGTGAGCTGGCAGAAGAGACCCAGTACTTC | 13 | TRBJ2-5 | - | TRBV2 | -
CASRSAGGDGYEQYF | TGTGCCAGCAGATCAGCTGGTGGCGACGGCTACGAGCAGTACTTC | 15 | TRBJ2-7 | - | TRBV28 | once
CAILNRVAGELFF | TGTGCCATCCTGAACAGGGTCGCCGGGGAGCTGTTTTTT | 13 | TRBJ2-2 | - | TRBV2 | -
CASHLFVGGNNEQFF | TGCGCCAGTCACTTGTTTGTGGGGGGGAACAATGAGCAGTTCTTC | 15 | TRBJ2-1 | TRBD2 | TRBV4-1 | -
CASSLLGSTDTQYF | TGTGCCAGCAGCTTATTGGGGAGCACAGATACGCAGTATTTT | 14 | TRBJ2-3 | - | TRBV7-9 | -
CASSRPGGTGELFF | TGTGCCAGCAGCCGACCCGGGGGAACCGGGGAGCTGTTTTTT | 14 | TRBJ2-2 | - | TRBV9 | -
CASSRDSRNSPLHF | TGTGCCAGCAGCCGCGACAGTCGTAATTCACCCCTCCACTTT | 14 | TRBJ1-6 | - | TRBV5-4 | -
CASRSSGANVLTF | TGTGCCAGCAGGTCGTCGGGGGCCAACGTCCTGACTTTC | 13 | TRBJ2-6 | - | TRBV6-5 | -
CASSPQGNHEQYF | TGTGCCAGCTCCCCCCAGGGGAACCACGAGCAGTACTTC | 13 | TRBJ2-7 | - | TRBV18 | -
CSVVPVTEAFF | TGCAGCGTTGTACCCGTGACTGAAGCTTTCTTT | 11 | TRBJ1-1 | - | TRBV29-1 | -
CASSVTSGIGEQYF | TGTGCCAGCAGCGTTACTAGCGGGATAGGCGAGCAGTACTTC | 14 | TRBJ2-7 | TRBD2 | TRBV9 | -
CASSLGGGDSPLHF | TGCGCCAGCAGCTTGGGAGGGGGAGACTCACCCCTCCACTTT | 14 | TRBJ1-6 | - | TRBV5-1 | few
CASSEVGDREYF | TGTGCCAGCAGTGAAGTAGGGGACAGGGAGTACTTC | 12 | TRBJ2-5 | TRBD1 | TRBV2 | -
CAWSVGTGGFAGETQYF | TGTGCCTGGAGTGTAGGGACAGGGGGCTTCGCGGGAGAGACCCAGTACTTC | 17 | TRBJ2-5 | TRBD1 | TRBV30 | -
CASSRGRGHEQYF | TGTGCCAGCAGTCGGGGGAGGGGCCACGAGCAGTACTTC | 13 | TRBJ2-7 | TRBD2 | TRBV6-5 | -
CASSLTREVSSNQPQHF | TGTGCCAGCAGCTTGACTCGCGAAGTGTCTAGCAATCAGCCCCAGCATTTT | 17 | TRBJ1-5 | - | TRBV7-9 | -
CASSHDLQNEKLFF | TGCGCCAGCAGCCACGATCTTCAGAATGAAAAACTGTTTTTT | 14 | TRBJ1-4 | - | TRBV4-1 | -
CASSLDIATNKQFF | TGTGCCAGCAGCTTAGACATCGCCACCAATAAGCAGTTCTTC | 14 | TRBJ2-1 | - | TRBV7-9 | -
CATRSTNEKLFF | TGTGCCACCAGGTCAACTAATGAAAAACTGTTTTTT | 12 | TRBJ1-4 | - | TRBV10-3 | once
CASSLPTGFNYGYTF | TGTGCCAGCAGTTTGCCGACAGGGTTTAACTATGGCTACACCTTC | 15 | TRBJ1-2 | TRBD1 | TRBV28 | -